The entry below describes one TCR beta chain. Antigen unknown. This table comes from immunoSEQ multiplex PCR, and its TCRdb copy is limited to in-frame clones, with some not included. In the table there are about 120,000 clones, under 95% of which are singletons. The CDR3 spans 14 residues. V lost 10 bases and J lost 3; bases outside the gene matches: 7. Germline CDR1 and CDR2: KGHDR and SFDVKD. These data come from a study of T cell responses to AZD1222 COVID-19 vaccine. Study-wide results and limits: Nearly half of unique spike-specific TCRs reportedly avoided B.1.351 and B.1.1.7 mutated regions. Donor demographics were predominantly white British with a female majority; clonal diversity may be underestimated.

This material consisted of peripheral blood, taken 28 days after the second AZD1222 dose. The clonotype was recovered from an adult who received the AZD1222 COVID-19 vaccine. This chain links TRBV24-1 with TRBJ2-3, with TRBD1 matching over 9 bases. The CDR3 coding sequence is TGTGCCACTCTACCGGGACAGGGTACAGATACGCAGTATTTT. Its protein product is CATLPGQGTDTQYF.